Below, 3 T cell receptor beta chains from the same sample are listed, as sequenced in a study of identical twins. TCRdb passed the 5' RACE reads through MiXCR, listing each CDR3 protein once. The table has 510,000 or so distinct CDR3 sequences, 12% to 15% seen once. This sample also belongs to another study, concerning yellow fever vaccine responses in identical twins.

The sample taken for sequencing was CD4+ T cells sorted from blood. The receptor set was obtained from a woman younger than 30 in good health.

This clonotype has more than one count but fewer than ten. The CDR3 sequence: CASSQLAGGNEQFF. DNA of the CDR3: TGTGCCAGCAGCCAACTAGCGGGAGGTAATGAGCAGTTCTTC. This chain connects TRBV7-3 to TRBJ2-1; 12 nucleotides line up with TRBD2. V dropped 5 bases and J dropped 7; count of bases not matched to a gene: 3. CDR1 and CDR2 from the germline V gene are SGHTA and FQGTGA. There are 14 residues in the CDR3.

The sample holds a few counts of this clonotype. This chain joins TRBV28 and TRBJ2-7, with D possibly TRBD1 on 7 matching bases. Trimming removed 5 bases at V and 3 bases at J, with 14 bases between. The CDR3 contains 14 residues. CDR1 and CDR2 from the germline V gene are MDHEN and SYDVKM. CDR3 DNA: TGTGCCAGCAGTCCCGCGGGACAGCTCTACGAGCAGTACGTC. As protein: CASSPAGQLYEQYV.

This chain links TRBV18 with TRBJ2-7; 11 bases fit TRBD2. V was pared by 1 base and J by 6 bases, with 5 bases of the junction left unmatched. The CDR3 consists of 15 residues. Germline V gene sequence: CDR1 KGHSH, CDR2 LQKENI. CDR3 coding DNA: TGTGCCAGCTCACCACTAGCGGGAGGGCCGACCGAGCAGTACTTC. Translated: CASSPLAGGPTEQYF.